Listed below are T cell receptor beta chains from one sample, sequenced in a study of neurological immune-mediated disorders. Using its own MiXCR run on the 5' RACE reads, TCRdb lists one record per CDR3 protein. Counted here are around 78,000 distinct CDR3 sequences, 15% to 20% occurring once; the ten biggest clones make up roughly 15%. Sequencing used PBMCs. The receptors shown here come from a woman in her forties in good health. Both conserved end residues are part of each CDR3. The order of the fields is J gene, D gene, clone size, V gene, CDR3 protein, CDR3 DNA. D genes are given only for firm matches. Expanded clones are given a class, and other clones once, few, many or no size at all.

J gene: TRBJ2-7; D gene: NA; clone size: many; V gene: TRBV9; CDR3 protein: CASGNDYEQYF; CDR3 DNA: TGTGCCAGCGGAAACGACTACGAGCAGTACTTC
J gene: TRBJ1-3; D gene: TRBD1; clone size: many; V gene: TRBV7-9; CDR3 protein: CASSFGDRGFKTGNTIYF; CDR3 DNA: TGTGCCAGCAGCTTCGGGGACAGGGGCTTTAAGACTGGAAACACCATATATTTT
J gene: TRBJ1-2; D gene: TRBD1; clone size: many; V gene: TRBV6-6; CDR3 protein: CASSYSSGTGDGYTF; CDR3 DNA: TGTGCCAGCAGTTACTCCTCCGGGACAGGGGATGGCTACACCTTC
J gene: TRBJ1-2; D gene: NA; clone size: few; V gene: TRBV19; CDR3 protein: CASSARQDFSGYTF; CDR3 DNA: TGTGCCAGTAGTGCCCGACAGGATTTTAGCGGCTACACCTTC
J gene: TRBJ2-5; D gene: NA; clone size: many; V gene: TRBV20-1; CDR3 protein: CSASPSQETQYF; CDR3 DNA: TGCAGTGCTAGCCCCTCCCAAGAGACCCAGTACTTC
J gene: TRBJ1-6; D gene: NA; clone size: NA; V gene: TRBV5-1; CDR3 protein: CTSSPEGLGSPLHF; CDR3 DNA: TGCACCAGCAGCCCGGAGGGGCTTGGATCACCCCTCCACTTT
J gene: TRBJ2-7; D gene: NA; clone size: once; V gene: TRBV7-9; CDR3 protein: CASSSPPAWLYERYF; CDR3 DNA: TGTGCCAGCAGCTCCCCCCCGGCATGGTTGTACGAGCGGTACTTC
J gene: TRBJ1-2; D gene: TRBD1; clone size: NA; V gene: TRBV5-1; CDR3 protein: CASSLAGTGAAGYTF; CDR3 DNA: TGCGCCAGCAGCCTTGCGGGGACAGGGGCCGCTGGCTACACCTTC
J gene: TRBJ1-3; D gene: NA; clone size: many; V gene: TRBV5-1; CDR3 protein: CASSLGGLRGNTIYF; CDR3 DNA: TGCGCCAGCAGCTTGGGGGGGTTGCGTGGAAACACCATATATTTT
J gene: TRBJ1-1; D gene: TRBD1; clone size: many; V gene: TRBV4-3; CDR3 protein: CASSQVADRGLWNTEAFF; CDR3 DNA: TGCGCCAGCAGCCAAGTAGCGGACAGGGGGCTTTGGAACACTGAAGCTTTCTTT
J gene: TRBJ2-2; D gene: TRBD2; clone size: few; V gene: TRBV6-5; CDR3 protein: CASSNSGGHTGELFF; CDR3 DNA: TGTGCCAGCAGCAACTCGGGGGGTCACACCGGGGAGCTGTTTTTT
J gene: TRBJ2-3; D gene: TRBD2; clone size: many; V gene: TRBV6-1; CDR3 protein: CASVISGGLTDTQYF; CDR3 DNA: TGTGCCAGCGTCATCAGCGGGGGCCTCACAGATACGCAGTATTTT
J gene: TRBJ2-3; D gene: TRBD2; clone size: many; V gene: TRBV5-6; CDR3 protein: CASSSPTKRGVSTDTQYF; CDR3 DNA: TGTGCCAGCAGCTCCCCGACTAAGCGGGGGGTCAGCACAGATACGCAGTATTTT
J gene: TRBJ2-5; D gene: TRBD2; clone size: many; V gene: TRBV9; CDR3 protein: CASSFRGSGGQETQYF; CDR3 DNA: TGTGCCAGCAGCTTCCGAGGGTCGGGGGGGCAAGAGACCCAGTACTTC
J gene: TRBJ1-1; D gene: NA; clone size: many; V gene: TRBV7-2; CDR3 protein: CASSLMAGTDTEAFF; CDR3 DNA: TGTGCCAGCAGCTTGATGGCAGGGACGGACACTGAAGCTTTCTTT
J gene: TRBJ1-2; D gene: NA; clone size: many; V gene: TRBV6-6; CDR3 protein: CASSYGMGGGDYGYTF; CDR3 DNA: TGTGCCAGCAGTTACGGGATGGGTGGGGGAGACTATGGCTACACCTTC
J gene: TRBJ1-4; D gene: NA; clone size: many; V gene: TRBV4-2; CDR3 protein: CASSSVNEKLFF; CDR3 DNA: TGTGCCAGCAGCTCCGTTAATGAAAAACTGTTTTTT
J gene: TRBJ1-1; D gene: NA; clone size: many; V gene: TRBV20-1; CDR3 protein: CSAFGREDTEAFF; CDR3 DNA: TGCAGTGCCTTTGGGAGGGAAGACACTGAAGCTTTCTTT
J gene: TRBJ2-5; D gene: NA; clone size: many; V gene: TRBV9; CDR3 protein: CASSVDWDGTQYF; CDR3 DNA: TGTGCCAGCAGCGTAGACTGGGATGGGACCCAGTACTTC
J gene: TRBJ1-6; D gene: NA; clone size: many; V gene: TRBV12-3/TRBV12-4; CDR3 protein: CASSLYNSPLHF; CDR3 DNA: TGTGCCAGCAGTTTGTATAATTCACCCCTCCACTTT
J gene: TRBJ1-2; D gene: NA; clone size: many; V gene: TRBV5-1; CDR3 protein: CASSLGYANYGYTF; CDR3 DNA: TGCGCCAGCAGCTTGGGGTATGCTAACTATGGCTACACCTTC
J gene: TRBJ1-2; D gene: TRBD1; clone size: many; V gene: TRBV10-2; CDR3 protein: CASSAGQVSSYTF; CDR3 DNA: TGCGCCAGCAGCGCTGGACAGGTTTCCAGCTACACCTTC
J gene: TRBJ1-3; D gene: NA; clone size: few; V gene: TRBV5-8; CDR3 protein: CASSFPLSFGNTIYF; CDR3 DNA: TGTGCCAGCAGCTTTCCGCTTTCCTTTGGAAACACCATATATTTT
J gene: TRBJ1-1; D gene: NA; clone size: few; V gene: TRBV7-6; CDR3 protein: CASSLDGSLNTEAFF; CDR3 DNA: TGTGCCAGCAGCTTAGACGGCAGCCTGAACACTGAAGCTTTCTTT
J gene: TRBJ2-5; D gene: NA; clone size: many; V gene: TRBV5-1; CDR3 protein: CASSGTRQETQYF; CDR3 DNA: TGCGCCAGCAGCGGGACAAGACAAGAGACCCAGTACTTC
J gene: TRBJ1-5; D gene: NA; clone size: many; V gene: TRBV3-1; CDR3 protein: CASSQATTAGEPQHF; CDR3 DNA: TGTGCCAGCAGCCAAGCTACTACGGCGGGAGAGCCCCAGCATTTT
J gene: TRBJ1-3; D gene: NA; clone size: many; V gene: TRBV5-1; CDR3 protein: CASSLSGMDTIYF; CDR3 DNA: TGCGCCAGCAGCTTGTCGGGGATGGACACCATATATTTT
J gene: TRBJ1-1; D gene: NA; clone size: NA; V gene: TRBV6-2/TRBV6-3; CDR3 protein: CASSYGDTTQEAFF; CDR3 DNA: TGTGCCAGCAGTTACGGTGACACCACCCAGGAGGCTTTCTTT
J gene: TRBJ1-1; D gene: NA; clone size: many; V gene: TRBV12-3/TRBV12-4; CDR3 protein: CASTTLIPGSGPEAFF; CDR3 DNA: TGTGCCAGCACCACATTAATCCCGGGGAGCGGGCCTGAAGCTTTCTTT
J gene: TRBJ2-2; D gene: NA; clone size: many; V gene: TRBV4-3; CDR3 protein: CASSQDRTDIYTGELFF; CDR3 DNA: TGCGCCAGCAGCCAAGATCGAACGGACATTTACACCGGGGAGCTGTTTTTT
J gene: TRBJ2-7; D gene: TRBD2; clone size: NA; V gene: TRBV10-3; CDR3 protein: CVTQGDGGERYF; CDR3 DNA: TGTGTCACGCAAGGGGACGGGGGGGAGCGGTACTTC
J gene: TRBJ2-3; D gene: NA; clone size: many; V gene: TRBV5-6; CDR3 protein: CASSPRGGGEYTDTQYF; CDR3 DNA: TGTGCCAGCAGCCCCAGGGGCGGCGGAGAATACACAGATACGCAGTATTTT
J gene: TRBJ2-3; D gene: NA; clone size: many; V gene: TRBV7-2; CDR3 protein: CATQGGDTQYF; CDR3 DNA: TGTGCCACCCAGGGCGGTGATACGCAGTATTTT
J gene: TRBJ1-2; D gene: NA; clone size: many; V gene: TRBV6-1; CDR3 protein: CASSEAAGGRDGYTF; CDR3 DNA: TGTGCCAGCAGTGAAGCAGCCGGGGGTCGTGATGGCTACACCTTC
J gene: TRBJ1-1; D gene: NA; clone size: many; V gene: TRBV5-1; CDR3 protein: CASSDWDTEAFF; CDR3 DNA: TGCGCCAGCAGCGACTGGGACACTGAAGCTTTCTTT
J gene: TRBJ2-3; D gene: TRBD1; clone size: many; V gene: TRBV5-1; CDR3 protein: CASSLVGQRIDTQYF; CDR3 DNA: TGCGCCAGCAGCTTGGTGGGACAGAGAATCGATACGCAGTATTTT
J gene: TRBJ1-2; D gene: NA; clone size: NA; V gene: TRBV7-3; CDR3 protein: CASSAGGGYGYTF; CDR3 DNA: TGTGCCAGCAGCGCCGGCGGGGGGTATGGCTACACCTTC
J gene: TRBJ2-2; D gene: TRBD1; clone size: many; V gene: TRBV20-1; CDR3 protein: CSARNRDRGNTGELFF; CDR3 DNA: TGCAGTGCTAGAAACCGGGACAGGGGAAACACCGGGGAGCTGTTTTTT
J gene: TRBJ1-3; D gene: NA; clone size: many; V gene: TRBV12-3/TRBV12-4; CDR3 protein: CASSSATIYF; CDR3 DNA: TGTGCCAGCAGTTCAGCCACCATATATTTT
J gene: TRBJ1-2; D gene: TRBD1; clone size: many; V gene: TRBV20-1; CDR3 protein: CSPGTGVLYGYTF; CDR3 DNA: TGCAGTCCCGGGACAGGGGTTCTCTATGGCTACACCTTC
J gene: TRBJ1-6; D gene: NA; clone size: many; V gene: TRBV2; CDR3 protein: CASSVGSSPLHF; CDR3 DNA: TGTGCCAGCAGTGTTGGTAGTTCACCCCTCCACTTT
J gene: TRBJ2-5; D gene: NA; clone size: many; V gene: TRBV7-2; CDR3 protein: CASSLSRQETQYF; CDR3 DNA: TGTGCCAGCAGCTTAAGCAGGCAAGAGACCCAGTACTTC
J gene: TRBJ1-5; D gene: NA; clone size: few; V gene: TRBV5-6; CDR3 protein: CASSLGQPGDQPQHF; CDR3 DNA: TGTGCCAGCAGCTTGGGACAACCAGGGGATCAGCCCCAGCATTTT
J gene: TRBJ2-2; D gene: NA; clone size: many; V gene: TRBV7-8; CDR3 protein: CASSFRGANTGELFF; CDR3 DNA: TGTGCCAGCAGCTTCAGGGGCGCGAACACCGGGGAGCTGTTTTTT
J gene: TRBJ2-5; D gene: NA; clone size: many; V gene: TRBV4-3; CDR3 protein: CASSQDRWRKETQYF; CDR3 DNA: TGCGCCAGCAGCCAAGATAGGTGGAGAAAAGAGACCCAGTACTTC
J gene: TRBJ1-4; D gene: TRBD1; clone size: many; V gene: TRBV29-1; CDR3 protein: CSATTGKEEKLFF; CDR3 DNA: TGCAGCGCTACGACAGGGAAGGAGGAAAAACTGTTTTTT
J gene: TRBJ2-5; D gene: TRBD2; clone size: many; V gene: TRBV6-5; CDR3 protein: CASRVAGQPETQYF; CDR3 DNA: TGTGCCAGCAGGGTAGCGGGGCAACCAGAGACCCAGTACTTC
J gene: TRBJ1-2; D gene: TRBD1; clone size: many; V gene: TRBV10-3; CDR3 protein: CAISGLQGGGYTF; CDR3 DNA: TGTGCCATCAGTGGATTGCAGGGGGGTGGCTACACCTTC
J gene: TRBJ2-5; D gene: NA; clone size: NA; V gene: TRBV5-1; CDR3 protein: CASSEPSEEVETQYF; CDR3 DNA: TGCGCCAGCAGCGAACCCTCAGAAGAGGTGGAGACCCAGTACTTC
J gene: TRBJ2-7; D gene: TRBD1; clone size: many; V gene: TRBV7-8; CDR3 protein: CASSLRLAGQGYEQYF; CDR3 DNA: TGTGCCAGCAGCTTAAGATTGGCGGGACAGGGCTACGAGCAGTACTTC
J gene: TRBJ2-6; D gene: NA; clone size: many; V gene: TRBV5-1; CDR3 protein: CASSLVAGTGANVLTF; CDR3 DNA: TGCGCCAGCAGCTTGGTGGCAGGGACCGGGGCCAACGTCCTGACTTTC
J gene: TRBJ2-3; D gene: TRBD2; clone size: many; V gene: TRBV20-1; CDR3 protein: CSARVAGGGPQYF; CDR3 DNA: TGCAGTGCTAGGGTAGCGGGGGGAGGCCCGCAGTATTTT
J gene: TRBJ2-7; D gene: NA; clone size: many; V gene: TRBV10-3; CDR3 protein: CAISGGIEANEQYF; CDR3 DNA: TGTGCCATCAGTGGGGGTATAGAGGCCAACGAGCAGTACTTC
J gene: TRBJ2-4; D gene: TRBD2; clone size: many; V gene: TRBV20-1; CDR3 protein: CSASKLAGGGAKNIQYF; CDR3 DNA: TGCAGTGCCTCGAAGCTAGCGGGGGGTGGGGCCAAAAACATTCAGTACTTC
J gene: TRBJ2-3; D gene: TRBD2; clone size: many; V gene: TRBV6-2/TRBV6-3; CDR3 protein: CASRTSGGTDTQYF; CDR3 DNA: TGTGCCAGCAGAACTAGCGGGGGTACAGATACGCAGTATTTT
J gene: TRBJ1-5; D gene: NA; clone size: many; V gene: TRBV20-1; CDR3 protein: CSARDRIVSSDAQHF; CDR3 DNA: TGCAGTGCTAGAGATCGGATCGTCTCAAGTGACGCCCAGCATTTT
J gene: TRBJ1-1; D gene: NA; clone size: many; V gene: TRBV20-1; CDR3 protein: CSASRPRGVRPTEAFF; CDR3 DNA: TGCAGTGCTAGTCGCCCGAGGGGAGTAAGACCCACTGAAGCTTTCTTT
J gene: TRBJ1-1; D gene: NA; clone size: many; V gene: TRBV7-2; CDR3 protein: CASSFTGLDTEAFF; CDR3 DNA: TGTGCCAGCAGCTTCACAGGGTTGGACACTGAAGCTTTCTTT
J gene: TRBJ2-7; D gene: NA; clone size: NA; V gene: TRBV7-3; CDR3 protein: CASSSNPGLGEQYF; CDR3 DNA: TGTGCCAGCAGCTCCAATCCCGGCTTGGGCGAGCAGTACTTC
J gene: TRBJ1-1; D gene: NA; clone size: many; V gene: TRBV5-1; CDR3 protein: CASSLGSGIGEAFF; CDR3 DNA: TGCGCCAGCAGCCTTGGATCCGGGATTGGTGAAGCTTTCTTT